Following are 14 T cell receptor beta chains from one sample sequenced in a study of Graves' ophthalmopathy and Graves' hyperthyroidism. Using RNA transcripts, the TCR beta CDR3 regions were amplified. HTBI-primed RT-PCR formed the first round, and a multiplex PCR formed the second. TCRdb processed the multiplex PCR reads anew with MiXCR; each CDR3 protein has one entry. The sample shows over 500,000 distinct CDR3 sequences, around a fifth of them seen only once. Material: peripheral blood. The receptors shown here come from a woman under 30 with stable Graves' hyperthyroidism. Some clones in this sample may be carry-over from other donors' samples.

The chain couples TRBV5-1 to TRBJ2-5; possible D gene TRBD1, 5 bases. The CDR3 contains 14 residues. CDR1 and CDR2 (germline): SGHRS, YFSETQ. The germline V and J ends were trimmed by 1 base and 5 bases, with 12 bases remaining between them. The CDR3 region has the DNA TGCGCCAGCAGCTTGCTGGGAAAGGGGGAGACCCAGTACTTC. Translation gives CASSLLGKGETQYF. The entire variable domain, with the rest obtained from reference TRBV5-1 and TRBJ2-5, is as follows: KAGVTQTPRYLIKTRGQQVTLSCSPISGHRSVSWYQQTPGQGLQFLFEYFSETQRNKGNFPGRFSGRQFSNSRSEMNVSTLELGDSALYLCASSLLGKGETQYFGPGTRLLVL.

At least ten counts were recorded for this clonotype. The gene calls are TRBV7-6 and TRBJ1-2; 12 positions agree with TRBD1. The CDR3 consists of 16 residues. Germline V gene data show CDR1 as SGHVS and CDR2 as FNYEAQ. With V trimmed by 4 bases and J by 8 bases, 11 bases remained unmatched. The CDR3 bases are TGTGCCAGCAGCTCCCTTGGGGACAGGGGGCCCCGGGGCTACACCTTC. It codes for CASSSLGDRGPRGYTF.

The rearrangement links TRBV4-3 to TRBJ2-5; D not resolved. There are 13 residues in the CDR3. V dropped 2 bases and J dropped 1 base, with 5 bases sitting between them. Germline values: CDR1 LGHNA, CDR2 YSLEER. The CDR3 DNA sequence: TGCGCCAGCAGCCAACAGATCCAAGAGACCCAGTACTTC. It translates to CASSQQIQETQYF.

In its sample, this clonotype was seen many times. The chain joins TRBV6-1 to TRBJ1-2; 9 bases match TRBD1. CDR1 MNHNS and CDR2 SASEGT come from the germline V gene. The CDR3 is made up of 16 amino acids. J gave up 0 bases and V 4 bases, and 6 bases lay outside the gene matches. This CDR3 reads CASSVWDRVANYGYTF. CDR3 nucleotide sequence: TGTGCCAGCAGTGTCTGGGACAGGGTAGCTAACTATGGCTACACCTTC.

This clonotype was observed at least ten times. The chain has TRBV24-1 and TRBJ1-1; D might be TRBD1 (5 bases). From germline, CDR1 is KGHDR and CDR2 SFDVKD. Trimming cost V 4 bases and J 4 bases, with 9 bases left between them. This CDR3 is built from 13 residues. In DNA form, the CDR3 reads TGTGCCACCAGTGAAACAGGTCTCACTGAAGCTTTCTTT. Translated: CATSETGLTEAFF.

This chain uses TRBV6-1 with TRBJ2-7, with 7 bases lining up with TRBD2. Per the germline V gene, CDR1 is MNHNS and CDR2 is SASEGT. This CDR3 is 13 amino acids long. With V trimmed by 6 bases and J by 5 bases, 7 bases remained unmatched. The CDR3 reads CASRSGTANEQYF. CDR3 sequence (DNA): TGTGCCAGCAGAAGCGGGACGGCCAACGAGCAGTACTTC.

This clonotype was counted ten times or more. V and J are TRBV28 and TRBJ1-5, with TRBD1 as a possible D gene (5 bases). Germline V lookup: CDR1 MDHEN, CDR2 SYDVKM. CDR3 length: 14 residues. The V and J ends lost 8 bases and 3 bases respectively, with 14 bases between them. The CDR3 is CASWVGTNNQPQHF. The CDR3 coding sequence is TGTGCCAGCTGGGTCGGGACCAACAATCAGCCCCAGCATTTT.

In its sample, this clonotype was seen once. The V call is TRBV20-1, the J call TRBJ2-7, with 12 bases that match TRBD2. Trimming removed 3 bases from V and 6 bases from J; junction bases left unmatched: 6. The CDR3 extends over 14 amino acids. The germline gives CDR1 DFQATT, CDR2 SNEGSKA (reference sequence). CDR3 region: CSASLTSGGGEQYF. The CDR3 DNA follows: TGCAGTGCTAGCTTGACTAGCGGGGGTGGCGAGCAGTACTTC.

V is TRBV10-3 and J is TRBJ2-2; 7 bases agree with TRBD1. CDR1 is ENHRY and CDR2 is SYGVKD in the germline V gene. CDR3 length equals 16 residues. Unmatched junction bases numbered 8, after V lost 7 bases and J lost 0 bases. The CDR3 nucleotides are TGTGCCATCATCAAAGCAGGGGGAACGAACACCGGGGAGCTGTTTTTT. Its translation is CAIIKAGGTNTGELFF.

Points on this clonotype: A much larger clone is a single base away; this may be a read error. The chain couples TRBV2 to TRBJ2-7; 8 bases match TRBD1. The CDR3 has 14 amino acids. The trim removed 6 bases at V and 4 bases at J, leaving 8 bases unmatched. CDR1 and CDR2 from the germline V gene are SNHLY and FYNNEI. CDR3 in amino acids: CASSPGRGLYEQYF. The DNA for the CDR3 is TGTGCCAGCAGCCCGGGCAGGGGGCTTTACGAGCAGTACTTC.

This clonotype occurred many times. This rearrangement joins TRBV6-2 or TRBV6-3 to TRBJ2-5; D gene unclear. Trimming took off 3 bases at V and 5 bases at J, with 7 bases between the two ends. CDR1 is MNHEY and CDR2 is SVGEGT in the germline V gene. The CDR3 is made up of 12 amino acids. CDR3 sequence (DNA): TGTGCCAGCAGTTATTTTTGGGAGACCCAGTACTTC. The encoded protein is CASSYFWETQYF.

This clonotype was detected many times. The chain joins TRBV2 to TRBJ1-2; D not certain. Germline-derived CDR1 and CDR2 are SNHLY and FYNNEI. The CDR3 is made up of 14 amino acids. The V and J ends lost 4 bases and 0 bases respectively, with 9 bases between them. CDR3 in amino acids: CASSVETANYGYTF. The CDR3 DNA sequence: TGTGCCAGCAGTGTAGAGACGGCTAACTATGGCTACACCTTC. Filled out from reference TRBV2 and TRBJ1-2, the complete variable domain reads EPEVTQTPSHQVTQMGQEVILRCVPISNHLYFYWYRQILGQKVEFLVSFYNNEISEKSEIFDDQFSVERPDGSNFTLKIRSTKLEDSAMYFCASSVETANYGYTFGSGTRLTVV.

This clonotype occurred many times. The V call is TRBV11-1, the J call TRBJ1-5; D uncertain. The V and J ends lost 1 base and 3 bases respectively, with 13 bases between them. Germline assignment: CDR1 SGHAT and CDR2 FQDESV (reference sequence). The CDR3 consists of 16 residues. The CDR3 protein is CASSLELGPYNQPQHF. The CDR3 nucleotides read TGTGCCAGCAGCTTAGAACTGGGCCCTTACAATCAGCCCCAGCATTTT.

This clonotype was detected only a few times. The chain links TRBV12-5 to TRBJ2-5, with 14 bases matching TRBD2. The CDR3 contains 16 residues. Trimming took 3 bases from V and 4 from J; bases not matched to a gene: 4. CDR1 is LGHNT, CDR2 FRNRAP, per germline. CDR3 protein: CASGFGTSGSAETQYF. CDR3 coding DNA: TGTGCTAGTGGTTTTGGGACTAGCGGGAGTGCAGAGACCCAGTACTTC.